In its sample, the clone carrying this TCR beta chain was seen many times. Its cognate antigen is unknown. TCRdb used MiXCR to reprocess the 5' RACE reads, holding one entry per CDR3 protein. The table lists under 900,000 distinct CDR3 sequences, about 18% of them singletons. Germline CDR1 and CDR2: WSHSY and SAAADI. V was cut by 6 bases and J by 7 bases, with 7 bases left in between. This CDR3 region has 11 residues. This entry belongs to a study of identical twins. Whole-study findings and limits: Models underestimated TCR alpha sharing (out-of-frame) in monozygotic twins.

These data are also associated with another study on T cells expressing NK-cell markers. From that second work: There were seven HCMV-seropositive donors and one seronegative donor among the eight sequenced.

Sequenced sample: PBMCs. The V and J genes are TRBV10-2 and TRBJ2-1; D gene unclear. This TCR was sampled from a young woman in good health. The CDR3 protein is CASRYFNEQFF. DNA for the CDR3: TGCGCCAGCAGGTACTTTAATGAGCAGTTCTTC.